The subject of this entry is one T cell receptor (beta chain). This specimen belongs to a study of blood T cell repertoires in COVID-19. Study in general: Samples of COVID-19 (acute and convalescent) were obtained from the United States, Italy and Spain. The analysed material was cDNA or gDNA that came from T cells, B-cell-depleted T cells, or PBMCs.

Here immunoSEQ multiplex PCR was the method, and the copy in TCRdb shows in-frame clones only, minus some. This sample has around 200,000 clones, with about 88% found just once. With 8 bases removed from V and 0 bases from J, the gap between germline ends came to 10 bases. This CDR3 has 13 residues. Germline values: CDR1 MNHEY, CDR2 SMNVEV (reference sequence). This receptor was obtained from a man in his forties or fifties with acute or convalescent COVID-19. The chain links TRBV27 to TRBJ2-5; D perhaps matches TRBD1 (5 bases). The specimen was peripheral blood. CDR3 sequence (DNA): TGTGCCAGCCGCAGGGTCCACCAAGAGACCCAGTACTTC. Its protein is CASRRVHQETQYF.